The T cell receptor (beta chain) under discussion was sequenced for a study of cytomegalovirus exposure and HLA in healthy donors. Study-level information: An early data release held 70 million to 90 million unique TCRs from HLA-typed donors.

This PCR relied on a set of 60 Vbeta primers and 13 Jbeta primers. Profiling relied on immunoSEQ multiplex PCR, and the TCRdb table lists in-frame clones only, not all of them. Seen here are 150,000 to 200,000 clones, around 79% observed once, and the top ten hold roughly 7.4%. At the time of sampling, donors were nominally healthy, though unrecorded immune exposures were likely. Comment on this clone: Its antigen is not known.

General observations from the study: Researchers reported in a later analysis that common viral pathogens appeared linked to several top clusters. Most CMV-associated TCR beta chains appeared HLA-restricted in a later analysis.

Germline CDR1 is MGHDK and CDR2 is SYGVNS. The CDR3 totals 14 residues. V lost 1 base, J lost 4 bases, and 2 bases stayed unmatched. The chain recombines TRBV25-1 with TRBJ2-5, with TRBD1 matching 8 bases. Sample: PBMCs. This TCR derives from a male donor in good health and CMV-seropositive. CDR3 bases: TGTGCCAGCAGTGAATCAGGGGGCGGAGAGACCCAGTACTTC. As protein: CASSESGGGETQYF.